This T cell receptor (beta chain) derives from a study of cytotoxic CD8 clonotypes in ibrutinib-treated CLL. Assay used: immunoSEQ multiplex PCR; TCRdb lists only in-frame clones, some missing. The table has 76,000 or so clones, around four fifths seen once; the top ten hold about 38%. CDR1 is SGDLS, CDR2 YYNGEE, per germline. Trimming at V came to 4 bases and at J to 8 bases, leaving 8 bases not matched to a gene. The CDR3 runs to 14 residues. This receptor was taken from a human donor with chronic lymphocytic leukemia. Sample: PBMCs, taken after 24 months of ibrutinib treatment. The rearrangement joins TRBV9 to TRBJ1-2; 10 nucleotides agree with TRBD1. As DNA, the CDR3 is TGTGCCAGCAGCCTGGGACAGGGGAGTGACGGCTACACCTTC. Protein product: CASSLGQGSDGYTF.